This T cell receptor (beta chain) is from a study of vaccination effects on CD4 cells after COVID-19. When around ten days of culture had elapsed, CD4+ T cells were isolated. Participants completed two doses of the BNT162b2 or mRNA-1273 vaccine. Both day 3 and day 7 saw half the medium replaced with IL-2 medium. Notes on this clone: The antigen remains undetermined.

Using immunoSEQ multiplex PCR, the repertoire was profiled, and TCRdb retains in-frame clones only, with some absent. The sample consists of tens of thousands of clones, 65% to 80% of them appearing once. Study findings and constraints: Missing from the study were early post-infection timepoints, and its convalescent patients were few. The study found that only 1 of 255 vaccine-induced clones from healthy vaccinees cross-reacted with common cold coronaviruses.

This CDR3 comprises 13 residues. The germline V gene has CDR1 SGHVS and CDR2 FQNEAQ. Trimming took 1 base from V and 9 from J, leaving 12 bases between them. This sequence was found in a human donor who received a COVID-19 vaccine. Sequenced here: CD4+ T cells from PBMCs cultured without peptide, sampled after COVID-19 vaccination. This chain links TRBV7-8 with TRBJ2-5, with D perhaps matching TRBD2 (5 bases). CDR3 sequence reads: CASSLEGVGPQYF. CDR3 DNA: TGTGCCAGCAGCTTAGAGGGAGTAGGTCCCCAGTACTTC. Filled out from reference TRBV7-8 and TRBJ2-5, the complete variable domain reads GAGVSQSPRYKVAKRGQDVALRCDPISGHVSLFWYQQALGQGPEFLTYFQNEAQLDKSGLPSDRFFAERPEGSVSTLKIQRTQQEDSAVYLCASSLEGVGPQYFGPGTRLLVL.